The following is a TCR beta chain sequence with its context. The antigen is undetermined. Following RNA extraction, reverse transcription yielded cDNA that acted as the sequencing template. The protocol was immunoSEQ multiplex PCR, while the TCRdb copy is restricted to in-frame clones and leaves out a portion. The sample shows over 150,000 clones, 45% to 65% of them seen only once. The sample comes from a study of CD8+ T cells in alopecia areata. At the level of the study: People stayed on tofacitinib for 6 to 18 months, then stopped the drug for 6 months. General observations from the study: Uncertainty about whether baseline CD8+ expansion is linked to response remains, with one nonresponder. Scalp clonality and expanded CD8+ clones among the top 100 showed significant decreases with tofacitinib. Patients shared TCRs less clearly than mice did, possibly owing to HLA.

The sample's treatment: oral pan-JAK inhibitor, 5-10 mg twice daily. This CDR3 contains 13 residues. Germline assignment: CDR1 MNHEY and CDR2 SMNVEV (reference sequence). With 3 bases removed from V and 2 bases from J, the gap between germline ends came to 7 bases. The chain recombines TRBV27 with TRBJ1-2; no definite D call. The sample was CD4+ T cells sorted from blood, taken at week 4, from a patient treated with tofacitinib. This receptor was taken from a human donor with alopecia areata. CDR3 in amino acids: CASSLWANYGYTF. The CDR3 coding sequence is TGTGCCAGCAGTTTGTGGGCGAACTATGGCTACACCTTC.